This paragraph reports one T cell receptor (beta chain). This clone was recorded only once. Its antigen target is currently unknown. No quality values exist for individual bases; no much larger clone is one base distant. Each collaborating institution followed its own protocols to collect whole blood in K2EDTA tubes. For TCRbeta analysis, collaborators shipped samples as frozen whole blood, isolated PBMCs, or DNA extracted from either of those sample types. The data originate from a study of blood T cell repertoires in COVID-19 (dated by TCRdb to 2018 to 2021). Study-wide context: Collaborator samples came from the United States, Italy and Spain and covered acute and convalescent phases of COVID-19. The material from the prospective study consisted of cDNA or gDNA derived from T cells, B-cell-depleted T cells, or PBMCs. Deeply sampled blood TCRbeta repertoires from subjects exposed to, actively infected with, or recovered from COVID-19 were included in the dataset. A freely available public database, intended as a resource for researchers studying the immune response to SARS-CoV-2, is where the repertoires were released. The samples were drawn from two sources: the first 160 participants of the ongoing ImmuneRACE study, and 1,000 to 1,500 subjects contributed by 6 global collaborators. A de-identified subject ID, COVID-19 status, age in years and sex were almost always included in the sample metadata. Where HLA class I and class II types were available, the types were taken from metadata supplied by the sample provider, not from assay-based typing.

The immunoSEQ Assay, a bias-controlled multiplex PCR, was used to amplify TCRbeta CDR3 regions from genomic DNA. In the paper's pipeline: Nucleated cell counts per sample were estimated from amplification of reference gene primers within the assay. Sequence reads were collapsed and filtered to measure the absolute abundance of every unique TCRbeta CDR3 rearrangement. For each sample, productive Simpson clonality was calculated as the square root of Simpson's diversity index across productive rearrangements. This is the immuneACCESS table as TCRdb keeps it, with only in-frame sequences that have V and J called. A part of the clones is gone; compared with another copy, unresolved V genes explain less than half, and the rest is unexplained. V and J calls and clone size are those listed in that table; D and trimming were worked out from the DNA. The table for this sample lists roughly 110,000 clones; approximately 88% of them were counted only once. The top ten hold around 7% of the sample.

On the study overall, not on this receptor specifically: How much clinical and demographic metadata was included differed by source and by participant, and the metadata was provided uncurated.

Measured from the cysteine to the phenylalanine, the CDR3 is 11 residues long. Only the CDR3 region is kept as DNA, spanning 33 bases read in frame from base 1. At the junction V is shortened by 5 bases and J by 2 bases, with 6 bases in between. CDR1 and CDR2 are read off the germline V gene (reference sequence) as DFQATT and SNEGSKA. The TCR comes from a man aged 50 to 59 with active or convalescent COVID-19. The specimen was peripheral blood. This chain joins TRBV20-1 to TRBJ1-1; the D gene cannot be named for sure. In nucleotides, the sequence is TGCAGTGCTGGTCTAAACACTGAAGCTTTCTTT. This yields the protein CSAGLNTEAFF.